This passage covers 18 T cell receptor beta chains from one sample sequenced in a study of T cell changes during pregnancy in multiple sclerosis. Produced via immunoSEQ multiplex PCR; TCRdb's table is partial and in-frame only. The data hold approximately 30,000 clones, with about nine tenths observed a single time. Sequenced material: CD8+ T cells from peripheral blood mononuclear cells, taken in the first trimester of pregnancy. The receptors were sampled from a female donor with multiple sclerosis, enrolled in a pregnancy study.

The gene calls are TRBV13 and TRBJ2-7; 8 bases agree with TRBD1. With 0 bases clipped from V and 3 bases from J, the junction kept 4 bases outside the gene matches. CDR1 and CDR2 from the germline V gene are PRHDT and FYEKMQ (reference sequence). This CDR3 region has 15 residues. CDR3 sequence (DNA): TGTGCCAGCAGCTTAGGGACAGGGGACCTCTACGAGCAGTACTTC. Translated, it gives CASSLGTGDLYEQYF.

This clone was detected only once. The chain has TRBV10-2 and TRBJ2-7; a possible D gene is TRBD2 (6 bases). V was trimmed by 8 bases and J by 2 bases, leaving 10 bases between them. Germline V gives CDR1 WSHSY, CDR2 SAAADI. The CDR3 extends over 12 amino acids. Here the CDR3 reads CASSSSAYEQYF. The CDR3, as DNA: TGCGCCAGCTCATCTAGCGCCTACGAGCAGTACTTC.

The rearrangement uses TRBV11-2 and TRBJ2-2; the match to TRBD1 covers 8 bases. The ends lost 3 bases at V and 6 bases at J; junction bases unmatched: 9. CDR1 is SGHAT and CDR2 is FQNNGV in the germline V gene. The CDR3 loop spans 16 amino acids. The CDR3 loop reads CASSLRPQGAAGELFF. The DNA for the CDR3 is TGTGCCAGCAGCTTGAGACCCCAGGGGGCGGCCGGGGAGCTGTTTTTT.

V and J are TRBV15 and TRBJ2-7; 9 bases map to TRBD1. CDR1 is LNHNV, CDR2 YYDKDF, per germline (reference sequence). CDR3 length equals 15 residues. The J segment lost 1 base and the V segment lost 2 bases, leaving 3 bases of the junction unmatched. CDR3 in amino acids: CATSRPGQGSYEQYF. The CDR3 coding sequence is TGTGCCACCAGCAGACCCGGACAGGGGTCCTACGAGCAGTACTTC.

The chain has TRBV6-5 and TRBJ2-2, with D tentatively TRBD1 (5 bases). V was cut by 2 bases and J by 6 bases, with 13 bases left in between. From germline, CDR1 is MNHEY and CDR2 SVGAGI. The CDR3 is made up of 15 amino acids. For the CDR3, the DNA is TGTGCCAGCAGTTACGGGCAGGAAGGGGCCGGGGAGCTGTTTTTT. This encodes CASSYGQEGAGELFF.

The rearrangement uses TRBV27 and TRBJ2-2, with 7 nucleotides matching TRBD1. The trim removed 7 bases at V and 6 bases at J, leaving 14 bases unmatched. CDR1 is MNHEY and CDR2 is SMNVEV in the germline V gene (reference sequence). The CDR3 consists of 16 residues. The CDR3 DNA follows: TGTGCCAGCACGCTATCGCCAACAGGGGAGCCCGGGGAGCTGTTTTTT. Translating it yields CASTLSPTGEPGELFF.

CDR3 coding DNA: TGTGCCAGCAGCTACAGGGCGTGGAATGAAAAACTGTTTTTT. Its translation: CASSYRAWNEKLFF. The V and J genes are TRBV7-9 and TRBJ1-4; possible D gene TRBD1, 6 bases. The CDR3 extends over 14 amino acids. Germline V lookup: CDR1 SEHNR, CDR2 FQNEAQ (reference sequence). With 4 bases removed from V and 5 bases from J, the gap between germline ends came to 11 bases.

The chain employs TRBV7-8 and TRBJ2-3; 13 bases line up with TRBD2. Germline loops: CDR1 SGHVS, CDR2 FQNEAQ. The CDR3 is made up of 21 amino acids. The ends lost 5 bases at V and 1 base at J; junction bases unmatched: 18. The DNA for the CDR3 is TGTGCCAGCAGCGAGGGGGCTATACCGGGACTAGCGGGAAGGGGCACAGATACGCAGTATTTT. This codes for CASSEGAIPGLAGRGTDTQYF.

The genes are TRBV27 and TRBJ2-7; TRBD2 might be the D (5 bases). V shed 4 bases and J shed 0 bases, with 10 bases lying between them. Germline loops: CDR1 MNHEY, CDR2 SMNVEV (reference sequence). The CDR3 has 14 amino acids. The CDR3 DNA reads TGTGCCAGCAGTTCCTACCGGGGCTCCTACGAGCAGTACTTC. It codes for CASSSYRGSYEQYF.

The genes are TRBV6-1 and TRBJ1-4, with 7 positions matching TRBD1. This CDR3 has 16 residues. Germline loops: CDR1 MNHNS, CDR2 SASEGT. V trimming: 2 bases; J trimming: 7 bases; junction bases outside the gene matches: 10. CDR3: CASSEFRDRVGEKLFF. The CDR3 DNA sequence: TGTGCCAGCAGTGAATTTCGGGACAGAGTGGGTGAAAAACTGTTTTTT.

This chain's CDR3 is CASSPGLGTVIDTQYF. The CDR3 DNA reads TGTGCCAGCAGCCCGGGACTAGGAACGGTTATAGATACGCAGTATTTT. V gene TRBV11-1 combines with J gene TRBJ2-3; 8 bases fit TRBD2. The junction had 12 bases not matched to a gene; V was cut back by 5 bases and J by 5 bases. CDR3 length: 16 residues. Germline V gene lookup returns CDR1 SGHAT and CDR2 FQDESV (reference sequence).

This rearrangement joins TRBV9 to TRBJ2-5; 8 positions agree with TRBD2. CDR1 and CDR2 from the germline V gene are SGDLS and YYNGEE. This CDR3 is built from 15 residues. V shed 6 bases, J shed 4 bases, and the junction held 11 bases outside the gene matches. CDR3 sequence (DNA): TGTGCCAGCACATCTAGCGGGCGCATGGGAGAGACCCAGTACTTC. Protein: CASTSSGRMGETQYF.

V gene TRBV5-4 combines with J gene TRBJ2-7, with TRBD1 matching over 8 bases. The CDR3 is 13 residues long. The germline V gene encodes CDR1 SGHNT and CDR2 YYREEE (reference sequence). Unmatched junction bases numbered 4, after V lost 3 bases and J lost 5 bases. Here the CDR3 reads CASSYGQGNEQYF. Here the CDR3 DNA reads TGTGCCAGCAGCTACGGACAGGGTAACGAGCAGTACTTC.

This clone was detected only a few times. CDR3 coding DNA: TGCGCCAGCAGTAGCGGGATTTTAACTGAAGCTTTCTTT. Protein: CASSSGILTEAFF. V gene TRBV10-1 combines with J gene TRBJ1-1, with D uncertain. V lost 5 bases and J 5 bases, leaving 12 bases between the germline ends. This CDR3 has 13 residues. The germline gives CDR1 WNHNN, CDR2 SYGVQD (reference sequence).

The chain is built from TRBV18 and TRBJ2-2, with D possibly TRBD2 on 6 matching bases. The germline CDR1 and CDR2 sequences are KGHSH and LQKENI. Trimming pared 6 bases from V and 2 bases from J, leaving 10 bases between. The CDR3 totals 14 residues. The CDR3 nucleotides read TGTGCCAGCTCCCTAGCGCTTAACACCGGGGAGCTGTTTTTT. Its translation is CASSLALNTGELFF.

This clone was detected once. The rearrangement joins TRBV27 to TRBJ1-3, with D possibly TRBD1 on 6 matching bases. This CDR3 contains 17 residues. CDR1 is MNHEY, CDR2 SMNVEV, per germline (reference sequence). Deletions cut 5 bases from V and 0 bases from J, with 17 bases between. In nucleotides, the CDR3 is TGTGCCAGCAGTCCGGCCCGCGGACAGTACTCTGGAAACACCATATATTTT. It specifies CASSPARGQYSGNTIYF.

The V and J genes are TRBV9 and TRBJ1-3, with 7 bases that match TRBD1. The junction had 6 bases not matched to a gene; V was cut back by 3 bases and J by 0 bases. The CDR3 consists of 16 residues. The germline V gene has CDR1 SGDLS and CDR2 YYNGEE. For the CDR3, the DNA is TGTGCCAGCAGCGCCAAACAGGGGATCTCTGGAAACACCATATATTTT. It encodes CASSAKQGISGNTIYF.

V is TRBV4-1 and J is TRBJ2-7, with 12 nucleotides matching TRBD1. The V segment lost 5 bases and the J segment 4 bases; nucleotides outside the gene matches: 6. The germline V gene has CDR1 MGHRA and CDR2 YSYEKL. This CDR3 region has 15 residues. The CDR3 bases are TGCGCCAGCAGCTTCGGGACAGGGGGCAGATACGAGCAGTACTTC. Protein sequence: CASSFGTGGRYEQYF.